The sequence of this T cell receptor beta chain was determined in a study of OX40 agonist ivuxolimab in advanced cancers. Regarding the study in general: Ivuxolimab was an agonistic, fully human IgG2 monoclonal antibody directed against OX40 (CD134), a costimulatory receptor. A male proportion of around 81% and a mean age of approximately 55 years, ranging from roughly 23 to 85, were recorded for the dose-escalation cohort. Of the approximately 53 patients in dose escalation, about 20 had hepatocellular carcinoma, some 15 had melanoma, 9 had renal cell carcinoma and 9 had head and neck cancer. Peripheral TCRbeta sequencing was intended to test whether TCR sequence diversity was altered and clonal T-cell expansion was caused by ivuxolimab. Patients were allowed to have had prior anti-PD-1, anti-PD-L1 or anti-CTLA-4 therapy, and approximately 40% of the dose-escalation patients had previously received checkpoint inhibitors. The paper describes the monotherapy dose-escalation part (N of about 52 patients) of the phase I trial of ivuxolimab. Intravenous ivuxolimab was administered to patients every 2 weeks at six dose levels: 0.01, 0.1, 0.3, 1.5, 3 and 10 mg/kg. Three dose-escalation patients achieved partial responses, one with hepatocellular carcinoma and two with cutaneous melanoma. Results and caveats for the whole study, not just this receptor: After ivuxolimab, CD8+ T cells had more expanded clones than CD4+ T cells on average. At doses from 0.1 to 3.0 mg/kg, clonal expansion was seen in both CD4+ and CD8+ blood T cells between baseline and week 6. Low levels of normalized T-cell clonal expansion were also seen in some patients who did not respond. Partial responders in the 0.1-3.0 mg/kg groups had among the lowest normalized peripheral clonal expansion, especially among CD8+ T cells. The antigen specificity of the peripheral T cells that underwent clonal expansion was not determined.

Patients with autoimmune disease history or receiving systemic immunosuppression were excluded from the trial. Peripheral blood for TCR sequencing was collected from all dose cohorts at baseline, on cycle 4 day 1, and on cycle 7 day 1. Samples were obtained from an open-label, multicenter, first-in-human phase I dose-escalation trial of ivuxolimab. Adults with locally advanced or metastatic melanoma, renal cell, hepatocellular, or head and neck squamous cell carcinoma were enrolled in the trial. Before TCR sequencing, CD4+ T cells and CD8+ T cells were sorted from peripheral blood as separate populations. Genomic DNA was extracted from sorted cells for sequencing of the TCRbeta CDR3 region. TCRbeta CDR3 regions were sequenced using the immunoSEQ Assay. The table comes from immuneACCESS by way of TCRdb, which keeps in-frame sequences with V and J called. Part of the clones is missing from these tables; in studies checked, under half for an unresolved V gene and the rest for unknown reasons. For this sample the table gives roughly 86,000 clones, of which approximately 90% were detected only once. The ten largest clonotypes hold approximately 0.41% of the sample.

The sample holds one count of this clone. Its antigen has not been determined. One base away there is no much larger clone; base qualities are not given. The origin of this receptor is an adult with an advanced solid tumor such as melanoma, head and neck, liver or kidney cancer. This specimen was CD4+ or CD8+ T cells sorted from blood, taken in a trial of the OX40 agonist ivuxolimab.

The nucleotide sequence reads as follows: TGCGCCAGCAGAGCGGGACTAGCCTACAATGAGCAGTTCTTC. The encoded protein is CASRAGLAYNEQFF. This receptor chain uses TRBV4-1 and TRBJ2-1; 8 of the junction bases match TRBD2. The germline V gene gives CDR1 as MGHRA and CDR2 as YSYEKL. From its cysteine to its phenylalanine, the CDR3 spans 14 amino acids. Only the CDR3 DNA is retained, 42 bases long and in frame from the first base. V loses 6 bases at its end and J loses 2 bases; junction bases beyond the gene matches: 3.